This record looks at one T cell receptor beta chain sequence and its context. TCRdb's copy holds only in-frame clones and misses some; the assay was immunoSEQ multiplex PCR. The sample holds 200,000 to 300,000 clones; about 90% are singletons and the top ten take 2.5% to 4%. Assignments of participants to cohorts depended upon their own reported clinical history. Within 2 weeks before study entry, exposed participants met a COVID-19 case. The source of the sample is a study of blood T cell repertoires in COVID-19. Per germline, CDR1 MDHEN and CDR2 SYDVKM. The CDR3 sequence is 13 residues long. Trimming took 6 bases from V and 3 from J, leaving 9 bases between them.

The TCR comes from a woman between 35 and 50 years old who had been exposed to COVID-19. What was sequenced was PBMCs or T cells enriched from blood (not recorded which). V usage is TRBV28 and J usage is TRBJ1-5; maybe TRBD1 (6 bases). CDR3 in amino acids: CASSHRDNQPQHF. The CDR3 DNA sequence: TGTGCCAGCAGCCACAGGGACAATCAGCCCCAGCATTTT.